The 5 T cell receptor beta chains below were found in one sample sequenced in a study of blood T cell repertoires in COVID-19. The assay was immunoSEQ multiplex PCR, and TCRdb's table has in-frame clones only and misses some. The data hold around 230,000 clones, with about 80% observed a single time. The sequencing sample was made of peripheral blood. These receptors all come from a woman over 75 with acute or convalescent COVID-19.

The chain carries TRBV29-1 and TRBJ2-7; 7 nucleotides match TRBD1. V lost 7 bases to trimming and J lost 2 bases; unmatched junction nucleotides: 5. Germline-derived CDR1 and CDR2 are SQVTM and ANQGSEA. The CDR3 is 12 residues long. The DNA for the CDR3 is TGCAGCGCTGGGGACAGAGCCTACGAGCAGTACTTC. It specifies CSAGDRAYEQYF.

A few counts support this clone. V and J are TRBV28 and TRBJ2-3, with 12 bases that match TRBD2. The J segment lost 7 bases and the V segment lost 8 bases, leaving 7 bases of the junction unmatched. The germline gives CDR1 MDHEN, CDR2 SYDVKM. The CDR3 has 14 amino acids. CDR3 bases: TGTGCCAGCGGGACTAGCGGGTGGGGGAATACGCAGTATTTT. Translating it yields CASGTSGWGNTQYF.

J is TRBJ1-6 and V is TRBV19; no firm D call. Trimming pared 5 bases from V and 4 bases from J, leaving 12 bases between. CDR3 length: 15 residues. CDR1 and CDR2 from the germline V gene are LNHDA and SQIVND (reference sequence). The chain's CDR3 is CASSPAGIYNSPLHF. The DNA for the CDR3 is TGTGCCAGTAGTCCGGCGGGCATTTATAATTCACCCCTCCACTTT.

The CDR3: CASSSPRDNEQFF. The CDR3, as DNA: TGTGCCAGCAGTTCCCCGAGGGACAATGAGCAGTTCTTC. The chain recombines TRBV6-5 with TRBJ2-1; tentatively, D is TRBD2 (5 bases). V was shortened by 4 bases and J by 5 bases, with 9 bases between the two germline ends. CDR1 is MNHEY, CDR2 SVGAGI, per germline. The CDR3 consists of 13 residues.

In its sample, this clone was seen once. This sequence joins TRBV7-9 and TRBJ2-2; weak D call: TRBD1 (5 bases). Between the trimmed V and J ends, which lost 6 bases and 0 bases, there was a span of 14 bases. The CDR3 has 16 amino acids. Germline V gene lookup returns CDR1 SEHNR and CDR2 FQNEAQ (reference sequence). Here the CDR3 reads CASRPRGFANTGELFF. As DNA, the CDR3 is TGTGCCAGCAGACCAAGGGGTTTCGCGAACACCGGGGAGCTGTTTTTT.